The 18 T cell receptor beta chains listed next were all sequenced from one sample in a study of read filtering for tumor transcriptome and immune sequencing. The library was built from 400 ng RNA with molecular barcoded adaptors for alpha/delta and beta/gamma chains. MiXCR, run by TCRdb on the reads, gives a single entry per CDR3 protein. Among fewer than 30,000 distinct CDR3 sequences, under 15% were seen once, and the ten largest hold about two fifths. Sequenced input: a population of CD138-negative cells sorted from bone marrow. These receptors were taken from a donor older than 35 with multiple myeloma.

This clonotype was recorded only once. The genes are TRBV2 and TRBJ2-1; 10 positions agree with TRBD2. The germline V gene has CDR1 SNHLY and CDR2 FYNNEI. V was clipped by 2 bases and J by 7 bases; unmatched bases: 8. This CDR3 is built from 16 residues. Here the CDR3 reads CASSEPAGGPGNEQFF. As DNA, the CDR3 is TGTGCCAGCAGTGAACCAGCGGGAGGGCCGGGTAATGAGCAGTTCTTC. The whole variable domain, remainder taken from reference TRBV2 and TRBJ2-1, is EPEVTQTPSHQVTQMGQEVILRCVPISNHLYFYWYRQILGQKVEFLVSFYNNEISEKSEIFDDQFSVERPDGSNFTLKIRSTKLEDSAMYFCASSEPAGGPGNEQFFGPGTRLTVL.

This clonotype was recorded at least ten times. The V and J genes are TRBV20-1 and TRBJ2-5; D not certain. CDR1 and CDR2 from the germline V gene are DFQATT and SNEGSKA (reference sequence). Trimming took 1 base from V and 5 from J, leaving 14 bases between them. The CDR3 is made up of 14 amino acids. CDR3 in amino acids: CSARVVASRETQYF. The CDR3 nucleotides are TGCAGTGCTAGAGTGGTGGCTAGTCGGGAGACCCAGTACTTC.

In the case of this clonotype: The germline gene is not matched at one end of the junction; a read error may be the cause. This chain uses TRBV30 with TRBJ1-2, with 7 bases lining up with TRBD1. The length of the CDR3 is 15 residues. Germline lookup yields CDR1 GTSNPN and CDR2 SVGIG (reference sequence). The CDR3 nucleotides read TGCGCCTGGAGTACGAACAGGGACAGCTTCTATGGCTACACCTTC. Encoded protein: CAWSTNRDSFYGYTF.

This clonotype occurred many times. The chain's CDR3 is CASSPGQGGEKLFF. The CDR3 DNA follows: TGCGCCAGCAGTCCGGGACAGGGCGGTGAAAAACTGTTTTTT. This rearrangement joins TRBV5-1 to TRBJ1-4, with TRBD1 matching over 9 bases. Unmatched junction bases numbered 6, after V lost 5 bases and J lost 7 bases. The CDR3 totals 14 residues. CDR1 is SGHRS and CDR2 is YFSETQ in the germline V gene.

This clonotype occurred many times. The chain recombines TRBV10-2 with TRBJ2-5; D unclear. The CDR3 spans 10 residues. Trimming stripped 6 bases from V and 5 bases from J, with 4 bases between. Germline V gene sequence: CDR1 WSHSY, CDR2 SAAADI. DNA of the CDR3: TGCGCCAGCAGCGGGGAGACCCAGTACTTC. Translated: CASSGETQYF.

This clonotype has ten or more counts. The V and J genes are TRBV10-3 and TRBJ1-2; weak D call: TRBD1 (6 bases). Germline V CDR1 and CDR2: ENHRY, SYGVKD. The V end lost 3 bases, the J end lost 0 bases, and 8 bases lay between the germline ends. This CDR3 is built from 14 residues. The CDR3 DNA reads TGTGCCATCAGTGATTCAGGGGCTAACTATGGCTACACCTTC. Translating it yields CAISDSGANYGYTF.

This clonotype has at least ten counts. The V gene is TRBV20-1, the J gene TRBJ2-3, with a weak D call TRBD2 (5 bases). Deletions cut 5 bases from V and 5 bases from J, with 14 bases between. In germline, CDR1 is DFQATT, CDR2 SNEGSKA (reference sequence). The CDR3 loop spans 13 amino acids. CDR3 sequence: CSALGGWEDTQYF. Written as DNA, the CDR3 is TGCAGTGCTCTGGGCGGGTGGGAAGATACGCAGTATTTT.

There are many counts of this clonotype. In DNA, the CDR3 is TGCGCCAGCAGCCAAGATCAAGAAGCGGGGGCCTACAATGAGCAGTTCTTC. Its translation is CASSQDQEAGAYNEQFF. The genes are TRBV4-1 and TRBJ2-1, with 8 bases identical to TRBD2. V lost 0 bases to trimming and J lost 2 bases; unmatched junction nucleotides: 6. The CDR3 is 17 amino acids. Germline CDR1 reads MGHRA; CDR2 reads YSYEKL.

This clonotype was observed at least ten times. The J gene is TRBJ2-1, the V gene TRBV27, with D perhaps matching TRBD2 (6 bases). Trimming left V 2 bases short and J 3 bases short, with 8 bases between. The CDR3 sequence is 14 residues long. Germline CDR1 reads MNHEY; CDR2 reads SMNVEV (reference sequence). The DNA for the CDR3 is TGTGCCAGCAGTTTAATTAGCGGCTACAATGAGCAGTTCTTC. Translating it yields CASSLISGYNEQFF.

On this clonotype itself: A single base separates this from a much larger clone, so it may be a read error. The CDR3 region has the DNA TGTGCCAGCCAAGGAGGCACCTCCCAAGAGACCCAGTACTTC. Translating it yields CASQGGTSQETQYF. The chain combines TRBV2 with TRBJ2-5, with a weak D call TRBD2 (5 bases). V was cut by 8 bases and J by 1 base, with 14 bases left in between. The CDR3 is made up of 14 amino acids. Germline V gene lookup returns CDR1 SNHLY and CDR2 FYNNEI.

The rearrangement joins TRBV11-2 to TRBJ2-1; D unclear. The V end was cut by 2 bases, the J end by 6 bases, with 11 bases between. Germline V gene data show CDR1 as SGHAT and CDR2 as FQNNGV. The CDR3 loop spans 14 amino acids. The CDR3 coding sequence is TGTGCCAGCAGCTTAACGATAATATTCAATGAGCAGTTCTTC. It codes for CASSLTIIFNEQFF.

This clonotype was detected ten times or more. V is TRBV20-1 and J is TRBJ2-1; D is unresolved. The CDR3 runs 12 residues. V lost 2 bases to trimming and J lost 5 bases, with 7 bases between them. CDR1 is DFQATT, CDR2 SNEGSKA, per germline (reference sequence). The CDR3 region has the DNA TGCAGTGCTAGAAAGAATAACAATGAGCAGTTCTTC. Protein sequence: CSARKNNNEQFF.

In this sample, this clonotype turned up many times. The V gene is TRBV6-5, the J gene TRBJ1-1, with TRBD1 identical over 9 bases. V lost 7 bases to trimming and J lost 1 base; unmatched junction nucleotides: 4. The CDR3 is 14 residues long. CDR1 and CDR2 from the germline V gene are MNHEY and SVGAGI. In nucleotides, the CDR3 is TGTGCCAGCACCAGACAGGGGGAGAACACTGAAGCTTTCTTT. It encodes CASTRQGENTEAFF.

This clonotype was detected ten times or more. J is TRBJ2-7 and V is TRBV14; D is ambiguous. Trimming cost V 0 bases and J 6 bases, with 6 bases left between them. The CDR3 consists of 12 residues. Per germline, CDR1 SGHDN and CDR2 FVKESK. This chain's CDR3 is CASSQEASEQYF. In nucleotides, the CDR3 is TGTGCCAGCAGCCAAGAAGCCTCCGAGCAGTACTTC.

This clonotype was seen ten or more times. Given a much more abundant clone one base away, this may be a read error. The V call is TRBV3-1, the J call TRBJ2-1; 10 bases agree with TRBD2. The CDR3 totals 15 residues. Germline CDR1 and CDR2: LGHDT and YNNKEL (reference sequence). CDR3 nucleotides: TGTGCCAGCGGGATAGCGGGAGGAAACTACAATGGGCAGTTCTTC. It specifies CASGIAGGNYNGQFF.

The sample holds many counts of this clonotype. This sequence joins TRBV20-1 and TRBJ2-7; 9 bases are shared with TRBD1. J gave up 6 bases and V 5 bases, and 8 bases lay outside the gene matches. The length of the CDR3 is 13 residues. Germline lookup yields CDR1 DFQATT and CDR2 SNEGSKA (reference sequence). The CDR3 sequence: CSAFRDRELEQYF. CDR3 bases: TGCAGTGCTTTCCGGGACAGGGAACTCGAGCAGTACTTC.

In regard to this clonotype: A much larger clone sits a single nucleotide away, making a read error possible. The rearrangement uses TRBV19 and TRBJ2-1, with no clear D. The germline CDR1 and CDR2 sequences are LNHDA and SQIVND (reference sequence). The CDR3 extends over 15 amino acids. The CDR3 is CAGSIESVTYNEQFF. CDR3 sequence (DNA): TGTGCCGGTAGTATAGAGTCAGTAACCTACAATGAGCAGTTCTTC. Looking up the rest from reference TRBV19 and TRBJ2-1 gives the full variable domain: DGGITQSPKYLFRKEGQNVTLSCEQNLNHDAMYWYRQDPGQGLRLIYYSQIVNDFQKGDIAEGYSVSREKKESFPLTVTSAQKNPTAFYLCAGSIESVTYNEQFFGPGTRLTVL.

Remarks on this clonotype: This may come from a read error, since a much larger clone is one base off. This sequence joins TRBV5-4 and TRBJ2-3; 7 bases are shared with TRBD1. Gene TRBJ1-5 matches the end of the DNA better, so the J call may be wrong. CDR1 SGHNT and CDR2 YYREEE come from the germline V gene (reference sequence). The CDR3 extends over 14 amino acids. The CDR3 sequence: CASSLEGAGDTQHF. The CDR3 DNA reads TGTGCCAGCAGCTTGGAGGGGGCAGGAGATACGCAGCATTTT.